This T cell receptor beta chain derives from a study of response to subunit inactivated influenza vaccine. TCRdb used MiXCR to reprocess the RT-PCR reads, holding one entry per CDR3 protein. The sample consists of under 950,000 distinct CDR3 sequences, approximately 21% of them appearing once. The sample holds a few counts of this clonotype. Its antigen remains unknown. Broader study findings: The authors put forward the suggestion that each seasonal influenza vaccination may bring in only a limited number of new T cells.

CDR3 size: 13 residues. Trimming pared 5 bases from V and 6 bases from J, leaving 10 bases between. Germline CDR1 is SGHAT and CDR2 is FQDESV (reference sequence). Source: PBMCs from blood, taken 4 to 6 days after vaccination. This receptor was taken from a man aged 45-65 years who received an inactivated influenza vaccine. The V gene is TRBV11-1, the J gene TRBJ2-2; unclear D gene. The CDR3 nucleotides are TGTGCCAGCAGCGCTAGATATGCCGGGGAGCTGTTTTTT. Protein sequence: CASSARYAGELFF.